Shown below are 13 T cell receptor beta chains from a single sample sequenced in a study of blood T cell repertoires in COVID-19. Repertoires were generated with immunoSEQ multiplex PCR, while TCRdb's copy carries only in-frame clones and drops some. The sample has a few hundred thousand clones, about 90% seen once. Sequenced sample: peripheral blood. The receptor source for this set is a man aged 35-49 years with active or convalescent COVID-19.

This chain uses TRBV29-1 with TRBJ2-4; TRBD1 is a possible D gene (6 bases). V dropped 0 bases and J dropped 8 bases, with 14 bases sitting between them. The CDR3 sequence is 14 residues long. Per germline, CDR1 SQVTM and CDR2 ANQGSEA. CDR3 region: CSVEDNRVKDIQYF. As DNA, the CDR3 is TGCAGCGTTGAAGATAACAGGGTAAAAGACATTCAGTACTTC.

This sequence joins TRBV5-4 and TRBJ2-1, with TRBD1 matching 9 bases. After removal of 4 bases from V and 6 bases from J, the junction contained 8 bases not matched to a gene. Germline V CDR1 and CDR2: SGHNT, YYREEE (reference sequence). The CDR3 extends over 15 amino acids. This chain's CDR3 is CASSPRTGDTNEQFF. CDR3 nucleotide sequence: TGTGCCAGCAGCCCGAGGACAGGGGACACCAATGAGCAGTTCTTC.

The V call is TRBV10-3, the J call TRBJ2-7, with D tentatively TRBD2 (5 bases). Germline lookup yields CDR1 ENHRY and CDR2 SYGVKD. V shed 3 bases and J shed 3 bases, with 12 bases lying between them. The CDR3 totals 14 residues. The CDR3 reads CAISDGADGYEQYF. CDR3 nucleotide sequence: TGTGCCATCAGTGATGGAGCGGACGGCTACGAGCAGTACTTC.

The chain uses TRBV28 and TRBJ1-2; D not certain. The CDR3 extends over 14 amino acids. Trimming shortened V by 5 bases and J by 3 bases, and 13 bases separated the two germline ends. Germline values: CDR1 MDHEN, CDR2 SYDVKM. The DNA of the CDR3 is TGTGCCAGCAGTACCGACGGGAGCTACTATGGCTACACCTTC. Protein product: CASSTDGSYYGYTF.

The V call is TRBV18, the J call TRBJ1-6; D is uncertain. V dropped 1 base and J dropped 9 bases, with 22 bases sitting between them. Germline CDR1 KGHSH, CDR2 LQKENI. The CDR3 is 18 residues long. CDR3 DNA: TGTGCCAGCTCACCACAAGAGAGCAGACACCTACCCAGTTCACCCCTCCACTTT. It yields the protein CASSPQESRHLPSSPLHF.

The J gene is TRBJ1-1, the V gene TRBV27; D is unclear. Germline values: CDR1 MNHEY, CDR2 SMNVEV (reference sequence). CDR3 length equals 16 residues. The V end was cut by 3 bases, the J end by 0 bases, with 14 bases between. The CDR3, as DNA: TGTGCCAGCAGTTTGAGGGCCGGATTGTTGAACACTGAAGCTTTCTTT. Its translation: CASSLRAGLLNTEAFF.

The chain uses TRBV10-3 and TRBJ2-7; 9 bases line up with TRBD1. Per germline, CDR1 ENHRY and CDR2 SYGVKD. The CDR3 sequence is 15 residues long. V was pared by 3 bases and J by 3 bases, with 6 bases of the junction left unmatched. The CDR3 spells CAISDRTGGIYEQYF. CDR3 DNA: TGTGCCATCAGTGATCGAACAGGGGGCATCTACGAGCAGTACTTC.

The rearrangement joins TRBV14 to TRBJ2-1, with TRBD2 identical over 13 bases. Germline CDR1 is SGHDN and CDR2 is FVKESK. V shed 2 bases and J 12 bases; nucleotides not matched to a gene: 7. The CDR3 has 15 residues. The CDR3 loop is CASSQQLAGGPRQFF. The CDR3 bases are TGTGCCAGCAGCCAACAACTAGCGGGAGGGCCCAGGCAGTTCTTC. Filled out from reference TRBV14 and TRBJ2-1, the complete variable domain reads EAGVTQFPSHSVIEKGQTVTLRCDPISGHDNLYWYRRVMGKEIKFLLHFVKESKQDESGMPNNRFLAERTGGTYSTLKVQPAELEDSGVYFCASSQQLAGGPRQFFGPGTRLTVL.

The J gene is TRBJ1-5, the V gene TRBV5-4; D is possibly TRBD1 (6 bases). Per germline, CDR1 SGHNT and CDR2 YYREEE (reference sequence). CDR3 size: 15 residues. V gave up 5 bases and J gave up 4 bases, with 16 bases separating them. The CDR3 region has the DNA TGTGCCAGCAGTCAGGATGGACAGCGAAATCAGCCCCAGCATTTT. This sequence encodes CASSQDGQRNQPQHF.

V is TRBV27 and J is TRBJ2-7, with D perhaps matching TRBD1 (5 bases). V was pared by 5 bases and J by 3 bases, with 14 bases between. This CDR3 spans 14 amino acids. The V gene's germline CDR1 is MNHEY and CDR2 SMNVEV (reference sequence). The chain's CDR3 is CASSPRAVDYEQYF. CDR3 nucleotide sequence: TGTGCCAGCAGTCCCAGGGCGGTAGACTACGAGCAGTACTTC.

The CDR3 is CASASWDFSGNTIYF. The DNA of the CDR3 is TGTGCCAGCGCGTCATGGGACTTCTCTGGAAACACCATATATTTT. The genes are TRBV28 and TRBJ1-3, with D tentatively TRBD1 (5 bases). CDR1 and CDR2 (germline): MDHEN, SYDVKM. With 8 bases removed from V and 0 bases from J, the gap between germline ends came to 14 bases. The CDR3 runs 15 residues.

The rearrangement joins TRBV10-1 to TRBJ2-5; D perhaps matches TRBD2 (6 bases). V dropped 3 bases and J dropped 9 bases, with 20 bases sitting between them. CDR1 and CDR2 (germline): WNHNN, SYGVQD (reference sequence). The CDR3 is 15 amino acids. Here the CDR3 DNA reads TGCGCCAGCAGTGAATCGACGGCGGGGAAAGTGGCCCAGTACTTC. Translating gives CASSESTAGKVAQYF.

The chain combines TRBV7-9 with TRBJ1-1; 9 bases align to TRBD1. Germline V gene lookup returns CDR1 SEHNR and CDR2 FQNEAQ (reference sequence). V shed 1 base, J shed 6 bases, and the junction held 9 bases outside the gene matches. The CDR3 runs to 16 residues. The CDR3 reads CASSLGFRDRASEAFF. In DNA form, the CDR3 reads TGTGCCAGCAGCTTAGGGTTCCGGGACAGGGCATCTGAAGCTTTCTTT.